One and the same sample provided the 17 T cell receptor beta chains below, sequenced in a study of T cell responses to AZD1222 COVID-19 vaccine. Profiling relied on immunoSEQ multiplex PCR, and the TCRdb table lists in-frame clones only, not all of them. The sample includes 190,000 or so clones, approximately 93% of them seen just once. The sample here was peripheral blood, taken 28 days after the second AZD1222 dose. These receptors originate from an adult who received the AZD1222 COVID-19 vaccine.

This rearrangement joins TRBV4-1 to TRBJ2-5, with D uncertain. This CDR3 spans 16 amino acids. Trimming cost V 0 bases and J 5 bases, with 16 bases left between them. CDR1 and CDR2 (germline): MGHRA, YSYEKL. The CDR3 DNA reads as TGCGCCAGCAGCCAAGATCCCCTGCTCAACGGCGAGACCCAGTACTTC. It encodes CASSQDPLLNGETQYF.

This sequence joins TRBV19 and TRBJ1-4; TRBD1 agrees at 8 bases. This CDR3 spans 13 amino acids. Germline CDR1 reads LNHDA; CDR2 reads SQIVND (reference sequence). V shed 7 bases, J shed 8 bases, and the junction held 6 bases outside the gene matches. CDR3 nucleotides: TGTGCCAGTACCCAGGGGGCGGGGGAAAAACTGTTTTTT. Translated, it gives CASTQGAGEKLFF.

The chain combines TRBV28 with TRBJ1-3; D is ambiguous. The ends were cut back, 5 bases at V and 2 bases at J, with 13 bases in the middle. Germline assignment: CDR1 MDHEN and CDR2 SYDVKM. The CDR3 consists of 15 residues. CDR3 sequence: CASSPPADPGNTIYF. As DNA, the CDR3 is TGTGCCAGCAGTCCGCCTGCCGACCCTGGAAACACCATATATTTT.

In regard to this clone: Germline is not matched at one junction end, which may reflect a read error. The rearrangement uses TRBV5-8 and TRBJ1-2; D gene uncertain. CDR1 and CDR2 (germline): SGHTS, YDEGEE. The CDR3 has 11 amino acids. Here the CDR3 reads CASSPEIGWAF. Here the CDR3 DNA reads TGTGCCAGCAGCCCTGAGATAGGATGGGCCTTC.

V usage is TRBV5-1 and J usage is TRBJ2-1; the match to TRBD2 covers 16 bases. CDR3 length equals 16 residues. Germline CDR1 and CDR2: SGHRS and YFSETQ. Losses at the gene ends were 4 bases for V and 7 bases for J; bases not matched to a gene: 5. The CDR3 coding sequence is TGCGCCAGCAGCCCCGGGACTAGCGGGAGGGCTAATGAGCAGTTCTTC. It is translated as CASSPGTSGRANEQFF.

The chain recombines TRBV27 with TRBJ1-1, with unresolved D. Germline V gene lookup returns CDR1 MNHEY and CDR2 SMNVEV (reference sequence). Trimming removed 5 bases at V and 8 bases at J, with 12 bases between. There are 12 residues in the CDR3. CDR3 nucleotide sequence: TGTGCCAGCAGTCGGCCAGGCATGGAAGCTTTCTTT. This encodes CASSRPGMEAFF.

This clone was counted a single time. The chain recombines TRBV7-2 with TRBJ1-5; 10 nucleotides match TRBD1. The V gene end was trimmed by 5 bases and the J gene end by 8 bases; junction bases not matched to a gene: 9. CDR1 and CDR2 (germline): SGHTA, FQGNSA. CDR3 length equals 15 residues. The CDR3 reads CASSRDRGPGEPQHF. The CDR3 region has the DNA TGTGCCAGCAGCCGGGACAGGGGACCCGGGGAGCCCCAGCATTTT.

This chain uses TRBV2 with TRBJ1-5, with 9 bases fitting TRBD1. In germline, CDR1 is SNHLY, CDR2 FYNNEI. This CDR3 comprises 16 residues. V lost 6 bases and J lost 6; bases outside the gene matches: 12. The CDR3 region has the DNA TGTGCCAGCAGGGGGCACAGGGGGCGAAGTGGTCAGCCCCAGCATTTT. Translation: CASRGHRGRSGQPQHF.

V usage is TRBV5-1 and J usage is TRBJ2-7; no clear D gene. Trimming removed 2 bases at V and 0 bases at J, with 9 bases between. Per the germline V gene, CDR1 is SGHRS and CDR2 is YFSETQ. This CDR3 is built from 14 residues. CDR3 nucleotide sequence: TGCGCCAGCAGCTTTCTGGACGGCTCCTACGAGCAGTACTTC. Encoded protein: CASSFLDGSYEQYF. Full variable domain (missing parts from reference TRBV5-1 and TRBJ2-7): KAGVTQTPRYLIKTRGQQVTLSCSPISGHRSVSWYQQTPGQGLQFLFEYFSETQRNKGNFPGRFSGRQFSNSRSEMNVSTLELGDSALYLCASSFLDGSYEQYFGPGTRLTVT.

In nucleotides, the CDR3 is TGTGCCAGCAGCTTGGCAGCCTCCTACGAGCAGTACTTC. It encodes CASSLAASYEQYF. The V gene is TRBV11-1, the J gene TRBJ2-7; D remains ambiguous. Trimming removed 3 bases from V and 0 bases from J, with 6 bases in between. In germline, CDR1 is SGHAT, CDR2 FQDESV (reference sequence). The CDR3 has 13 amino acids.

CDR3 residues: CATGSGYEQYF. The CDR3 DNA is TGTGCCACGGGGAGTGGGTACGAGCAGTACTTC. The J gene is TRBJ2-7, the V gene TRBV24-1; D possibly corresponds to TRBD2 (5 bases). V shed 10 bases and J shed 4 bases, with 10 bases lying between them. This CDR3 has 11 residues. The V gene's germline CDR1 is KGHDR and CDR2 SFDVKD.

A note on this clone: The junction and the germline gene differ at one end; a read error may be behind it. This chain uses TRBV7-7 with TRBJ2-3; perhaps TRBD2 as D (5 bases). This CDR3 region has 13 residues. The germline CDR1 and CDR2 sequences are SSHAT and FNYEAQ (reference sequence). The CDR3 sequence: CASSLVTGNTQYF. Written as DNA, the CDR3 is TGTGCTAGCAGCTTAGTGACGGGGAATACGCAGTATTTT.

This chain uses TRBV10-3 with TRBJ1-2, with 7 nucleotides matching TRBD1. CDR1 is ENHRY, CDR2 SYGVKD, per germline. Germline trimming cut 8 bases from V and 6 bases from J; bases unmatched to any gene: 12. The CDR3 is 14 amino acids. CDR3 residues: CAISPGQKTNGYTF. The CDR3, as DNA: TGTGCCATCTCCCCGGGACAGAAGACCAATGGCTACACCTTC.

The CDR3 loop reads CASTIGQGLETQYF. The CDR3 coding sequence is TGCGCCAGTACGATCGGACAGGGTTTAGAGACCCAGTACTTC. The rearrangement joins TRBV5-1 to TRBJ2-5; 8 bases match TRBD1. The germline V gene encodes CDR1 SGHRS and CDR2 YFSETQ. The CDR3 runs 14 residues. Trimming cost V 8 bases and J 4 bases; bases outside gene matches: 10.

The chain's CDR3 is CASSQGLYRAPLHF. In nucleotides, the CDR3 is TGTGCCAGCAGCCAAGGGCTGTACAGAGCACCCCTCCACTTT. This sequence joins TRBV14 and TRBJ1-6, with D unresolved. Germline lookup yields CDR1 SGHDN and CDR2 FVKESK. This CDR3 region has 14 residues. The V end was cut by 1 base, the J end by 11 bases, with 12 bases between.

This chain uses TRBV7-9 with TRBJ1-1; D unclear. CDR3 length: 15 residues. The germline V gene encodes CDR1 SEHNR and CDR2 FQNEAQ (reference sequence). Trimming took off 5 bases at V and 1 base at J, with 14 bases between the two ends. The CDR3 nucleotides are TGTGCCAGCAGCCCCCTTCAGACTCAGAACACTGAAGCTTTCTTT. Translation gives CASSPLQTQNTEAFF. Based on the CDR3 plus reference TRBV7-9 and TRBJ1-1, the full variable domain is DTGVSQNPRHKITKRGQNVTFRCDPISEHNRLYWYRQTLGQGPEFLTYFQNEAQLEKSRLLSDRFSAERPKGSFSTLEIQRTEQGDSAMYLCASSPLQTQNTEAFFGQGTRLTVV.

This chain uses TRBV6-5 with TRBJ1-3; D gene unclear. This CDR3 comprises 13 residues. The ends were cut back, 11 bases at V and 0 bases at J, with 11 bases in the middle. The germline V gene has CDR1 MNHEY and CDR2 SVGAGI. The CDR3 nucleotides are TGTGCCGGCTTAGCGAGCTCTGGAAACACCATATATTTT. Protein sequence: CAGLASSGNTIYF.